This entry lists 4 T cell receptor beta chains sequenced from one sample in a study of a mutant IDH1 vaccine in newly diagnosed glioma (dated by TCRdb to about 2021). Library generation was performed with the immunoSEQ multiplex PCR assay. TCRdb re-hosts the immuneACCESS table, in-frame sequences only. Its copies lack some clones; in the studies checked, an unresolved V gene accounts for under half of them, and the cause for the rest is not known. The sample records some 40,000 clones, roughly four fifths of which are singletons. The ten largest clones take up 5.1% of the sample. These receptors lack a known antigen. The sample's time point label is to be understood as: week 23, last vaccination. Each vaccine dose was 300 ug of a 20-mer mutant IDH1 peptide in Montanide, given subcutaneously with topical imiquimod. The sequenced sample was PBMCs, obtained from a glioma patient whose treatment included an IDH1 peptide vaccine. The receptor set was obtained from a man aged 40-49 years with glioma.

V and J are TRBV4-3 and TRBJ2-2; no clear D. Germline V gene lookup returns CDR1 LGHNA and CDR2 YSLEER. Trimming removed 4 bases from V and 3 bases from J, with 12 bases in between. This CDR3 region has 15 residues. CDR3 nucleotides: TGCGCCAGCAGCCCCGCGTCCCGGGACACCGGGGAGCTGTTTTTT. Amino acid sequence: CASSPASRDTGELFF.

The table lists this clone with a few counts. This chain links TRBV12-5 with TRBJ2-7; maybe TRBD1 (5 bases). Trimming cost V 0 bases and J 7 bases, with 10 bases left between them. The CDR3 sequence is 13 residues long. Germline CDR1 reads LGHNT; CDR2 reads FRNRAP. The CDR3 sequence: CASGLVSQGEQYF. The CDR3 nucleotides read TGTGCTAGTGGTTTGGTATCGCAGGGTGAGCAGTACTTC.

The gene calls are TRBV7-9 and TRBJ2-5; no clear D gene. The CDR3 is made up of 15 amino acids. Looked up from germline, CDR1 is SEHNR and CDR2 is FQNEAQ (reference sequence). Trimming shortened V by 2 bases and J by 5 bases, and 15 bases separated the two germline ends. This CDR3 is CASSLRDMGSETQYF. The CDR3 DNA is TGTGCCAGCAGCTTACGTGACATGGGCTCCGAGACCCAGTACTTC.

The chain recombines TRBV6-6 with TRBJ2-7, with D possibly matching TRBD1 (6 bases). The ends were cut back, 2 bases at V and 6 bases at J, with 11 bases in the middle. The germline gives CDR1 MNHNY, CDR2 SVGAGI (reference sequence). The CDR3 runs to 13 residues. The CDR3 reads CASSYPTGREQYF. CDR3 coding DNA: TGTGCCAGCAGTTACCCGACAGGTCGCGAGCAGTACTTC.